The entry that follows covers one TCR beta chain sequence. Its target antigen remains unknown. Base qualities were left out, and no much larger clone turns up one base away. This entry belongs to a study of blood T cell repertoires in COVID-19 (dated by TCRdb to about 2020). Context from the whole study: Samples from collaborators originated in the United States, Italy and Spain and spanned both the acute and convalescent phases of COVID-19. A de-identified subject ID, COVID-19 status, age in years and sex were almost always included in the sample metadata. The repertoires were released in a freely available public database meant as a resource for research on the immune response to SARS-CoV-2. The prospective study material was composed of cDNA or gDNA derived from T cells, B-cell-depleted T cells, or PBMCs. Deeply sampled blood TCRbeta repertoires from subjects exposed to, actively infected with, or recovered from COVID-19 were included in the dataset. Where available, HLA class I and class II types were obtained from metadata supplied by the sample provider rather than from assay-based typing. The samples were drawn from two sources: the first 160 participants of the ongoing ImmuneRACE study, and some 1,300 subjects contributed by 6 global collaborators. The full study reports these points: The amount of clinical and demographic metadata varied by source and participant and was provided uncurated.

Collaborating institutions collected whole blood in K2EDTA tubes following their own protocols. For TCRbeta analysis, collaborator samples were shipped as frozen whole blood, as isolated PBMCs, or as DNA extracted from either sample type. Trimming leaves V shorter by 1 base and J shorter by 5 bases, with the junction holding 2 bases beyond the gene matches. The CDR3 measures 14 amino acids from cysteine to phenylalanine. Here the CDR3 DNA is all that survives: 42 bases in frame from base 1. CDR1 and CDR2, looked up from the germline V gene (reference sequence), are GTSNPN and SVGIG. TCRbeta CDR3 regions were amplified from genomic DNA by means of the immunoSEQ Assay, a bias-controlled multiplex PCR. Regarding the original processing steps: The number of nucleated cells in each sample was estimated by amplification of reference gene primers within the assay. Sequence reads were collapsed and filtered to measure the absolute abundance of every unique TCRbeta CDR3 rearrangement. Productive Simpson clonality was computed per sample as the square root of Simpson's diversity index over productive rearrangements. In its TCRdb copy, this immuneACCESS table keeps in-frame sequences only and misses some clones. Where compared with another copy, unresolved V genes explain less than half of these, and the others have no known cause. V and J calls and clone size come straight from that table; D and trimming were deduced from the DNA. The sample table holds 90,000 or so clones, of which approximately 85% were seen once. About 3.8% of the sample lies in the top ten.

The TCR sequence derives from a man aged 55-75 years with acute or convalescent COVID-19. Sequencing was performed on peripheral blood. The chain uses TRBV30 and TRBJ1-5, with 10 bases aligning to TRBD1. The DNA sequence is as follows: TGTGCCTGGAGTGCCGGGACAGGGGATCAGCCCCAGCATTTT. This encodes CAWSAGTGDQPQHF.